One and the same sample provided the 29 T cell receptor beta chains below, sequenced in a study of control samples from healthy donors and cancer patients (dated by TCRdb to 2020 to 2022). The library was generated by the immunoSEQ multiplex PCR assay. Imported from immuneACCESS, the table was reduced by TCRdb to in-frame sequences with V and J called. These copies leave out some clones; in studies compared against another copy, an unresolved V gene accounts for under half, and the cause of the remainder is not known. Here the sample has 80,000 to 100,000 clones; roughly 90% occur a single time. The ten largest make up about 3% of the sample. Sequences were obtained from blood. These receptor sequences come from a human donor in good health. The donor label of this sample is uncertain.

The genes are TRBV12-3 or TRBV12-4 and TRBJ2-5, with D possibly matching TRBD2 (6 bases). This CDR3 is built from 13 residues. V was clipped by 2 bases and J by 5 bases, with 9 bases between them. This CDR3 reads CASSLNAGETQYF. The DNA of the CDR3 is TGTGCCAGCAGTTTAAACGCGGGGGAGACCCAGTACTTC.

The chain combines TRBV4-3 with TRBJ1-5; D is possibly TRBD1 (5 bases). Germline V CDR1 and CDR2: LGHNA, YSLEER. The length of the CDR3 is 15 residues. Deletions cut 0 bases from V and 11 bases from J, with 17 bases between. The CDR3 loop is CASSQDRGAGWAQHF. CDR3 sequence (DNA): TGCGCCAGCAGCCAAGATAGGGGAGCGGGGTGGGCCCAGCATTTT.

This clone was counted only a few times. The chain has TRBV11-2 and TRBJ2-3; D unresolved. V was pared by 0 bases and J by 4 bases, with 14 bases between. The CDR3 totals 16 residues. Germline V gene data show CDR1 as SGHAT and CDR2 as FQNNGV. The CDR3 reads CASSLEDLLGADTQYF. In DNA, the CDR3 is TGTGCCAGCAGCTTAGAGGACCTCCTTGGGGCAGATACGCAGTATTTT.

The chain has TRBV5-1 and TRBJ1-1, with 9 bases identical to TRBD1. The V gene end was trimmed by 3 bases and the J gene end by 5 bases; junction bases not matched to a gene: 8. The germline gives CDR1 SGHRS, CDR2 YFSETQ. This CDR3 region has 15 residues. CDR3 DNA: TGCGCCAGCAGCTCTACAGGGGGCGCAGGTACTGAAGCTTTCTTT. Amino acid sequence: CASSSTGGAGTEAFF.

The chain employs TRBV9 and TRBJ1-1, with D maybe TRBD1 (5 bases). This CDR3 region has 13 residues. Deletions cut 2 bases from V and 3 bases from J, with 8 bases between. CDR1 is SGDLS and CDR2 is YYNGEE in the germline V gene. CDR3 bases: TGTGCCAGCAGCGTCGGGGCTGACACTGAAGCTTTCTTT. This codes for CASSVGADTEAFF.

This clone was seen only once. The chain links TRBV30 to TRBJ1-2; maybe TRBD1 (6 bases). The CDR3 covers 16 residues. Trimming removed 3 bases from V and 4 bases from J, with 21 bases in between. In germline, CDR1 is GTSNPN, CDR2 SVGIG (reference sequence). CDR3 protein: CAWSYRIAPQGYGYTF. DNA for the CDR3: TGTGCCTGGAGCTACAGGATAGCGCCACAGGGCTATGGCTACACCTTC. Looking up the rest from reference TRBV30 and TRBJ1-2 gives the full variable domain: SQTIHQWPATLVQPVGSPLSLECTVEGTSNPNLYWYRQAAGRGLQLLFYSVGIGQISSEVPQNLSASRPQDRQFILSSKKLLLSDSGFYLCAWSYRIAPQGYGYTFGSGTRLTVV.

The CDR3 DNA is TGTGCCACCCTAGACTATTACGGGGGGACCCAGTACTTC. Translated, it gives CATLDYYGGTQYF. The V gene is TRBV2, the J gene TRBJ2-5, with D possibly matching TRBD2 (6 bases). Germline CDR1 SNHLY, CDR2 FYNNEI. The CDR3 is 13 amino acids. With 10 bases removed from V and 7 bases from J, the gap between germline ends came to 19 bases. Based on the CDR3 plus reference TRBV2 and TRBJ2-5, the full variable domain is EPEVTQTPSHQVTQMGQEVILRCVPISNHLYFYWYRQILGQKVEFLVSFYNNEISEKSEIFDDQFSVERPDGSNFTLKIRSTKLEDSAMYFCATLDYYGGTQYFGPGTRLLVL.

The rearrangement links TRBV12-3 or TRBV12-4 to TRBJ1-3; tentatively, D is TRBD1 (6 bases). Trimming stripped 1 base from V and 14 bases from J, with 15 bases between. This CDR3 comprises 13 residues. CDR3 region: CASSLVIGTMVYF. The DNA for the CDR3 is TGTGCCAGCAGTTTAGTCATCGGGACAATGGTATATTTT.

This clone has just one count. The CDR3 DNA reads as TGTGCCATCAGCAGGGGAATTGGGCCCTACGAGCAGTACTTC. Protein sequence: CAISRGIGPYEQYF. The chain recombines TRBV10-3 with TRBJ2-7; a possible D gene is TRBD1 (6 bases). Per the germline V gene, CDR1 is ENHRY and CDR2 is SYGVKD. The CDR3 contains 14 residues. The V and J ends lost 6 bases and 2 bases respectively, with 14 bases between them.

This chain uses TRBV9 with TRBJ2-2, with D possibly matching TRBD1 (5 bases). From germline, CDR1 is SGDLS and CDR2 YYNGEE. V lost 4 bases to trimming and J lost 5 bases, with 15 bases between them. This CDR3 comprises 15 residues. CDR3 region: CASSTQGSRTGELFF. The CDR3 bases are TGTGCCAGCAGCACCCAGGGCTCTCGTACCGGGGAGCTGTTTTTT.

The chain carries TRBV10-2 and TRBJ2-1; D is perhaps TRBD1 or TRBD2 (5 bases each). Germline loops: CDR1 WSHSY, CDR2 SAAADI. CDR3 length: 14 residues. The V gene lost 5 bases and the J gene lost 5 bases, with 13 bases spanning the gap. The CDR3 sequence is CASSPGRVDNEQFF. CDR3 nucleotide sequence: TGCGCCAGCAGTCCGGGACGGGTAGACAATGAGCAGTTCTTC.

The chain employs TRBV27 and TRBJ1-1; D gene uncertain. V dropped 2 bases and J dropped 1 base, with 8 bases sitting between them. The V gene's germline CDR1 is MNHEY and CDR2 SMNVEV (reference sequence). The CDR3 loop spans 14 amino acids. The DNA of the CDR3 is TGTGCCAGCAGTTTAATAGCACCGAACACTGAAGCTTTCTTT. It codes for CASSLIAPNTEAFF.

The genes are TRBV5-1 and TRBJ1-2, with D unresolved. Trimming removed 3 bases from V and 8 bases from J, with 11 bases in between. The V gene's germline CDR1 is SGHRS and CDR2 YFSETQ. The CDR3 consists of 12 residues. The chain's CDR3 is CASSSTLGGYTF. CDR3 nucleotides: TGCGCCAGCAGCTCTACACTTGGGGGCTACACCTTC.

The CDR3 region has the DNA TGTGCCAGTTCCGGACAGGCAAACTATGGCTACACCTTC. It is translated as CASSGQANYGYTF. This sequence joins TRBV19 and TRBJ1-2, with 7 bases fitting TRBD1. This CDR3 region has 13 residues. Germline V gives CDR1 LNHDA, CDR2 SQIVND (reference sequence). The ends lost 8 bases at V and 2 bases at J; junction bases unmatched: 5.

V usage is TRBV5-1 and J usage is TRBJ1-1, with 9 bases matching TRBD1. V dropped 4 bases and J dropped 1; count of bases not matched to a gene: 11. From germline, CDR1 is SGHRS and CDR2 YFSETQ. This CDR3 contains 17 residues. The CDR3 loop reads CASSRSPGTGKNTEAFF. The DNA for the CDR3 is TGCGCCAGCAGCCGGAGTCCCGGGACAGGGAAGAACACTGAAGCTTTCTTT. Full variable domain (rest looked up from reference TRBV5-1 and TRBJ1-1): KAGVTQTPRYLIKTRGQQVTLSCSPISGHRSVSWYQQTPGQGLQFLFEYFSETQRNKGNFPGRFSGRQFSNSRSEMNVSTLELGDSALYLCASSRSPGTGKNTEAFFGQGTRLTVV.

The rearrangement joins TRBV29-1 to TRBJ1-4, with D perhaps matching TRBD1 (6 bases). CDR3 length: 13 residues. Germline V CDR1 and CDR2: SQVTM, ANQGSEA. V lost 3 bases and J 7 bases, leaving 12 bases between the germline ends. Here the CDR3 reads CSVERGSSEKLFF. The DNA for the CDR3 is TGCAGCGTTGAGAGGGGGAGTAGTGAAAAACTGTTTTTT.

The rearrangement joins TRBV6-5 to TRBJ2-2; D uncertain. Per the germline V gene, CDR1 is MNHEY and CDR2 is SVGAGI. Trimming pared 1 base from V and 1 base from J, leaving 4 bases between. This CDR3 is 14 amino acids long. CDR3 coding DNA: TGTGCCAGCAGTTACTACAAGAACACCGGGGAGCTGTTTTTT. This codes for CASSYYKNTGELFF.

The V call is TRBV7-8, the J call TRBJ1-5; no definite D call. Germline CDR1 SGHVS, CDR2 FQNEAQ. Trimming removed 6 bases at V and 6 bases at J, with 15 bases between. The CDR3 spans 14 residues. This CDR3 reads CASSHGEGFQPQHF. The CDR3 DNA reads TGTGCCAGCAGTCACGGGGAAGGATTTCAGCCCCAGCATTTT. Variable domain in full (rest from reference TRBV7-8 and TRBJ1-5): GAGVSQSPRYKVAKRGQDVALRCDPISGHVSLFWYQQALGQGPEFLTYFQNEAQLDKSGLPSDRFFAERPEGSVSTLKIQRTQQEDSAVYLCASSHGEGFQPQHFGDGTRLSIL.

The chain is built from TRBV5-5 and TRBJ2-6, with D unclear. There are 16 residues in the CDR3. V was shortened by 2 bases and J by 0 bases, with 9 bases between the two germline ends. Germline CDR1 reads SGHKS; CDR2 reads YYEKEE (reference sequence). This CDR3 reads CASSLFPASGANVLTF. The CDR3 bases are TGTGCCAGCAGCTTATTCCCAGCCTCTGGGGCCAACGTCCTGACTTTC. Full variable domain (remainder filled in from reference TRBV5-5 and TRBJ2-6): DAGVTQSPTHLIKTRGQQVTLRCSPISGHKSVSWYQQVLGQGPQFIFQYYEKEERGRGNFPDRFSARQFPNYSSELNVNALLLGDSALYLCASSLFPASGANVLTFGAGSRLTVL.

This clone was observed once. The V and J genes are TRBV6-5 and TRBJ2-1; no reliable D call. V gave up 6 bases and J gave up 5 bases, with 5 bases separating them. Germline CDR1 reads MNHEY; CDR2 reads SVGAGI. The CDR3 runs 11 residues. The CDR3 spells CASRTNNEQFF. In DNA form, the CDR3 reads TGTGCCAGCAGGACAAACAATGAGCAGTTCTTC.

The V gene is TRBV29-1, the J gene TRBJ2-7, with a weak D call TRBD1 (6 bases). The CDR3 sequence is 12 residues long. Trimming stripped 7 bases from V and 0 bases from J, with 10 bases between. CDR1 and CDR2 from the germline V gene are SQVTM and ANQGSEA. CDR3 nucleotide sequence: TGCAGCGCTAGGGACAACTCCTACGAGCAGTACTTC. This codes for CSARDNSYEQYF.

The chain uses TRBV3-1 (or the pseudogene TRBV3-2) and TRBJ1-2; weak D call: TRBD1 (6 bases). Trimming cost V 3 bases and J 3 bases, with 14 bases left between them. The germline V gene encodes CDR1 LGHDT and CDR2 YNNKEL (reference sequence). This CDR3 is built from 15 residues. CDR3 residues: CASSHSGGAHYGYTF. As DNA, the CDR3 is TGTGCCAGCAGCCATAGCGGGGGCGCCCACTATGGCTACACCTTC.

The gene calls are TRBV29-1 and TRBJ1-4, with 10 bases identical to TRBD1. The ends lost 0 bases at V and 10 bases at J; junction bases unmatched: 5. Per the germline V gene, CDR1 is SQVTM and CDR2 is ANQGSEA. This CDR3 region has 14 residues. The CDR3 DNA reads TGCAGCGTTGAAGAAGTTGGACAGGGGGGAAAACTGTTTTTT. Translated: CSVEEVGQGGKLFF.

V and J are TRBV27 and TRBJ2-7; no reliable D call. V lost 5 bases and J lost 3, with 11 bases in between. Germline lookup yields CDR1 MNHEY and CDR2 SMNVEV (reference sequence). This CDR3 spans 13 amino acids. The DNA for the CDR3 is TGTGCCAGCAGTCCTGCAGAGCACTACGAGCAGTACGTC. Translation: CASSPAEHYEQYV.

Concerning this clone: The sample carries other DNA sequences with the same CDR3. DNA for the CDR3: TGCAGTGCTAGACAGCAAGAGACCCAGTACTTC. It codes for CSARQQETQYF. The J gene is TRBJ2-5, the V gene TRBV20-1; D call uncertain. V was trimmed by 2 bases and J by 2 bases, leaving 3 bases between them. Germline V lookup: CDR1 DFQATT, CDR2 SNEGSKA (reference sequence). The CDR3 has 11 amino acids.

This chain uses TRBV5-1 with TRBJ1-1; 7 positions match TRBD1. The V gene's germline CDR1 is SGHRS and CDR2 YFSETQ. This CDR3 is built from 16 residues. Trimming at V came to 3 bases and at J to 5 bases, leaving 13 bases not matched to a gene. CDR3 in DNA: TGCGCCAGCAGCTACAACAGGGGCCCCAGAACAACTGAAGCTTTCTTT. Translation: CASSYNRGPRTTEAFF.

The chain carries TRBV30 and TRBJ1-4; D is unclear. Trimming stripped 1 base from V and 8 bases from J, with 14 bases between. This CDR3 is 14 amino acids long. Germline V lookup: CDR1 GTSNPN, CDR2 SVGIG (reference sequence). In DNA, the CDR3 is TGTGCCTGGAGTGAAGGGAACTCGGAAGAAAAACTGTTTTTT. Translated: CAWSEGNSEEKLFF. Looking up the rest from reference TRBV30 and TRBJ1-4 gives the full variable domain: SQTIHQWPATLVQPVGSPLSLECTVEGTSNPNLYWYRQAAGRGLQLLFYSVGIGQISSEVPQNLSASRPQDRQFILSSKKLLLSDSGFYLCAWSEGNSEEKLFFGSGTQLSVL.

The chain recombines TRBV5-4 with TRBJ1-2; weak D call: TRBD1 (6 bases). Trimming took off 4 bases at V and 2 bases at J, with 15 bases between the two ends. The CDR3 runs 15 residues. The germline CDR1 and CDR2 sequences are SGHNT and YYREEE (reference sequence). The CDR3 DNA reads TGTGCCAGCAGCGTATACAGGGTGTGGAACTATGGCTACACCTTC. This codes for CASSVYRVWNYGYTF.

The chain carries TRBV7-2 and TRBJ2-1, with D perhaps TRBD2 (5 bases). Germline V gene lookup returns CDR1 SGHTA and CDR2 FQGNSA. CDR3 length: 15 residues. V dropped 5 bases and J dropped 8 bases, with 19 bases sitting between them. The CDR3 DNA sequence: TGTGCCAGCAGCCCCAGTCTAGGACTTCATGATGAGCAGTTCTTC. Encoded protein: CASSPSLGLHDEQFF. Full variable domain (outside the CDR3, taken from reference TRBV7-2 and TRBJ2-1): GAGVSQSPSNKVTEKGKDVELRCDPISGHTALYWYRQSLGQGLEFLIYFQGNSAPDKSGLPSDRFSAERTGGSVSTLTIQRTQQEDSAVYLCASSPSLGLHDEQFFGPGTRLTVL.